This T cell receptor (beta chain) was profiled in a study of blood T cell repertoires in COVID-19. Whole-study context: In each case, the material was cDNA or gDNA derived from T cells, B-cell-depleted T cells, or PBMCs.

Sequencing was performed with immunoSEQ multiplex PCR; in TCRdb, only in-frame clones are kept and a portion is missing. The repertoire holds under 45,000 clones, about nine tenths seen once, with roughly 21% in the top ten. Per the germline V gene, CDR1 is MNHEY and CDR2 is SMNVEV (reference sequence). The CDR3 has 15 amino acids. After removal of 6 bases from V and 4 bases from J, the junction contained 7 bases not matched to a gene. The sequenced sample consisted of peripheral blood. V gene TRBV27 combines with J gene TRBJ1-1; 11 nucleotides match TRBD1. The sequence came from a woman older than 75 in a cohort sampled during active or convalescent COVID-19. The CDR3 sequence is CASRGQGDRSTEAFF. In nucleotides, the CDR3 is TGTGCCAGCAGGGGACAGGGGGATCGAAGCACTGAAGCTTTCTTT.